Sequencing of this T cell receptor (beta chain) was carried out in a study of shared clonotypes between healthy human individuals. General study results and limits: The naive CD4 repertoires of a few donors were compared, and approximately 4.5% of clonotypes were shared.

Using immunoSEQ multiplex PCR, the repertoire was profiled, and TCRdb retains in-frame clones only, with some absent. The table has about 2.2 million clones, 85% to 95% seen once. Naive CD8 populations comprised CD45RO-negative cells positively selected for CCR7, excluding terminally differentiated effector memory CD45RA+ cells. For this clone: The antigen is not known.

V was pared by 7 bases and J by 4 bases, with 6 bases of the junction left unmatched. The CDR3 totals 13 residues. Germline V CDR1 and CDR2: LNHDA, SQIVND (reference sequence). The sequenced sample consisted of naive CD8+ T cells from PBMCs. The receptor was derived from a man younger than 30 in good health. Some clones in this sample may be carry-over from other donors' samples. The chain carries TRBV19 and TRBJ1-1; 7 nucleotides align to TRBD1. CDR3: CASIGEGATEAFF. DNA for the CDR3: TGTGCCAGTATTGGGGAGGGGGCCACTGAAGCTTTCTTT.